A selection of T cell receptor beta chains follows, all from one sample in a study of OX40 agonist ivuxolimab in advanced cancers. Measured with immunoSEQ multiplex PCR; TCRdb has only the in-frame clones, and not every one. The table includes fewer than 100,000 clones, over 90% detected once. Here the sequenced sample was CD4+ or CD8+ T cells sorted from blood, taken in a trial of the OX40 agonist ivuxolimab. These receptors all stem from an adult with an advanced solid tumor such as melanoma, head and neck, liver or kidney cancer. The CDR3 runs from the conserved cysteine through the conserved F or W. A D gene is named only where the DNA matches it firmly. Size is stated for part of the rows, as once, few or many counts, or as a class when the clone is expanded.

size: -
D: -
J: TRBJ1-1
V: TRBV27
DNA: TGTGCCAGCAGCCCCATGGGTGCGAGGACTGAAGCTTTCTTT
CDR3: CASSPMGARTEAFF

size: few
D: -
J: TRBJ2-7
V: TRBV19
DNA: TGTGCCAGTAGTATAGTTGGGGGAACCTACGAGCAGTACTTC
CDR3: CASSIVGGTYEQYF

size: -
D: -
J: TRBJ2-7
V: TRBV21-1
DNA: TGTGCCAGCAGCAAGGGGACAGAGTTTGAGCAGTACTTC
CDR3: CASSKGTEFEQYF

size: -
D: TRBD2
J: TRBJ2-1
V: TRBV7-9
DNA: TGTGCCAGCAGCTTAACCGGGACTAGCGGGAGCAATGAGCAGTTCTTC
CDR3: CASSLTGTSGSNEQFF

size: -
D: -
J: TRBJ1-1
V: TRBV6-1
DNA: TGTGCCAGCAGTGAATACCAGAGTATGAACACTGAAGCTTTCTTT
CDR3: CASSEYQSMNTEAFF

size: -
D: -
J: TRBJ2-2
V: TRBV29-1
DNA: TGCAGCGTTGCAGGGGATGCCGGGGAGCTGTTTTTT
CDR3: CSVAGDAGELFF

size: -
D: TRBD1
J: TRBJ1-2
V: TRBV5-6
DNA: TGTGCCAGCAGCTTGGAGGGACAGATCTATGGCTACACCTTC
CDR3: CASSLEGQIYGYTF

size: -
D: -
J: TRBJ1-5
V: TRBV6-1
DNA: TGTGCCAGCAGTCAAGGCGGGGGTTTTAGCAATCAGCCCCAGCATTTT
CDR3: CASSQGGGFSNQPQHF

size: -
D: -
J: TRBJ1-2
V: TRBV6-1
DNA: TGTGCCAGCAGGGAATATGGCTACACCTTC
CDR3: CASREYGYTF

size: -
D: -
J: TRBJ2-7
V: TRBV14
DNA: TGTGCCAGCAGCCAAGGCCACGAGCAGTACTTC
CDR3: CASSQGHEQYF

size: -
D: -
J: TRBJ2-6
V: TRBV6-5
DNA: TGTGCCAGCAGTTCCTCCTTTACCCCTGGGGCCAACGTCCTGACTTTC
CDR3: CASSSSFTPGANVLTF

size: -
D: -
J: TRBJ2-5
V: TRBV9
DNA: TGTGCCAGCAGCGTAGTATCCGGGACGGTGGAGACCCAGTACTTC
CDR3: CASSVVSGTVETQYF